This TCR beta chain stems from a study of blood T cells in healthy people across ages. Trimming removed 5 bases from V and 10 bases from J; junction bases left unmatched: 12. Germline V lookup: CDR1 SGHTA, CDR2 FQGNSA. The CDR3 is 14 amino acids. A second PCR of roughly 7 to 11 cycles used a sample-barcoded 5' primer and a J-beta primer mix. One entry per CDR3 protein, called by TCRdb with MiXCR from the 5' RACE reads. The data contain 580,000 or so distinct CDR3 sequences, around half of them seen just once; the ten biggest clones take up 20% to 25%. Sequenced input: blood. The chain uses TRBV7-2 and TRBJ2-5; 8 nucleotides match TRBD1. This receptor was obtained from a man older than 75 in good health. The DNA of the CDR3 is TGTGCCAGCAGCCCAGCTAGGACTGACAGGGGCCAGTACTTC. Encoded protein: CASSPARTDRGQYF.